A selection of T cell receptor beta chains follows, all from one sample in a study of beta chain features in type 1 diabetes. TCRdb keeps only in-frame clones here, not all; method: immunoSEQ multiplex PCR. The data contain about 16,000 clones, 45% to 55% of them seen just once; the ten biggest clones take up 0.35% to 0.55%. The sequenced material came from stem cell memory CD4+ T cells from blood. These receptors were taken from a woman under 30 in good health. The CDR3 runs from the conserved cysteine through the conserved F or W. A D gene is named only where the DNA matches it firmly. Expanded clones get a size class; other rows say once, few or many, or leave the size out.

size: few; D: NA; V: TRBV7-9; J: TRBJ2-7; DNA: TGTGCCAGCAGCCGCGGGGACTACGAGCAGTACTTC; CDR3: CASSRGDYEQYF
size: NA; D: NA; V: TRBV10-1; J: TRBJ2-7; DNA: TGCGCCAGCAGTGACCAGCGGAAAACCTACGAGCAGTACTTC; CDR3: CASSDQRKTYEQYF
size: NA; D: TRBD2; V: TRBV5-8; J: TRBJ2-3; DNA: TGTGCCAGCAGCTTGGGAGCGGGGACTAGCACAGATACGCAGTATTTT; CDR3: CASSLGAGTSTDTQYF
size: few; D: TRBD2; V: TRBV18; J: TRBJ2-3; DNA: TGTGCCAGCTCACCGGGACTAGCGGACACAGATACGCAGTATTTT; CDR3: CASSPGLADTDTQYF
size: NA; D: NA; V: TRBV19; J: TRBJ2-1; DNA: TGTGCCAGTAGTTTCCGGGGGACCTACAATGAGCAGTTCTTC; CDR3: CASSFRGTYNEQFF
size: NA; D: TRBD1; V: TRBV18; J: TRBJ1-1; DNA: TGTGCCAGCTCACCTCAGTCAGGGGGGACTGAAGCTTTCTTT; CDR3: CASSPQSGGTEAFF
size: NA; D: NA; V: TRBV6-5; J: TRBJ1-5; DNA: TGTGCCAGCAGTTACCCGAGAGGGCCCCAGCATTTT; CDR3: CASSYPRGPQHF
size: NA; D: NA; V: TRBV6-5; J: TRBJ1-4; DNA: TGTGCCAGCAGTTACGGGGGCGTGGATGAAAAACTGTTTTTT; CDR3: CASSYGGVDEKLFF
size: NA; D: TRBD1; V: TRBV5-1; J: TRBJ2-3; DNA: TGCGCCAGCAGCCCAAAAAGGACAGGGGCAGATACGCAGTATTTT; CDR3: CASSPKRTGADTQYF
size: once; D: TRBD2; V: TRBV18; J: TRBJ2-5; DNA: TGTGCCAGCTCTCCGTATAGGCTAGCGGGGTCACAAGAGACCCAGTACTTC; CDR3: CASSPYRLAGSQETQYF
size: NA; D: TRBD2; V: TRBV5-4; J: TRBJ2-5; DNA: TGTGCCAGCAGCCTACCGGGACTAGAGACCCAAGAGACCCAGTACTTC; CDR3: CASSLPGLETQETQYF
size: few; D: TRBD1; V: TRBV11-2; J: TRBJ1-2; DNA: TGTGCCAGCAGCCAAAGCCAGGGGGGCGCGGACTATGGCTACACCTTC; CDR3: CASSQSQGGADYGYTF
size: NA; D: NA; V: TRBV5-1; J: TRBJ1-3; DNA: TGCGCCAGCAGCTGGGGGGGCTCCAACTCTGGAAACACCATATATTTT; CDR3: CASSWGGSNSGNTIYF
size: NA; D: NA; V: TRBV6-1; J: TRBJ1-2; DNA: TGTGCCAGCAGTTGGGCAGGGGGCTACACCTTC; CDR3: CASSWAGGYTF
size: NA; D: NA; V: TRBV7-8; J: TRBJ1-2; DNA: TGTGCCAGCAGCTCAGGGACTCCCCCTTTAGACTATGGCTACACCTTC; CDR3: CASSSGTPPLDYGYTF
size: NA; D: NA; V: TRBV5-1; J: TRBJ2-1; DNA: TGCGCCAGCAGCCCCTCGGCAGGCCACTACAATGAGCAGTTCTTC; CDR3: CASSPSAGHYNEQFF
size: NA; D: NA; V: TRBV27; J: TRBJ2-3; DNA: TGTGCCAGCAGTACGCCGACAGGGCTCGCGGGAAATACGCAGTATTTT; CDR3: CASSTPTGLAGNTQYF
size: NA; D: TRBD2; V: TRBV4-1; J: TRBJ2-1; DNA: TGCGCCAGCAGCCAGATCGGACTAGCGGGGGCCAAGACCGGGTACAATGAGCAGTTCTTC; CDR3: CASSQIGLAGAKTGYNEQFF
size: NA; D: NA; V: TRBV30; J: TRBJ1-1; DNA: TGTGCCTGGAACCAATACAGGGTCCTCAACACTGAAGCTTTCTTT; CDR3: CAWNQYRVLNTEAFF
size: NA; D: TRBD1; V: TRBV19; J: TRBJ1-4; DNA: TGTGCCAGTAGTCTCAGACAGGGGCCTAAATCAAAACTGTTTTTT; CDR3: CASSLRQGPKSKLFF
size: NA; D: NA; V: TRBV6-6; J: TRBJ2-7; DNA: TGTGCCAGCAGTTACCGAGAGGGTGGCCACGAGCAGTACTTC; CDR3: CASSYREGGHEQYF
size: NA; D: NA; V: TRBV5-6; J: TRBJ1-2; DNA: TGTGCCAGCAGCTTCCCAGCGAACTATGGCTACACCTTC; CDR3: CASSFPANYGYTF
size: NA; D: NA; V: TRBV2; J: TRBJ2-3; DNA: TGTGCCAGCAGTGACGAGGCGACAGATACGCAGTATTTT; CDR3: CASSDEATDTQYF
size: NA; D: NA; V: TRBV13; J: TRBJ1-6; DNA: TGTGCCAGCAGCTTAGGGAGGTCCTTTGGTTCACCCCTCCACTTT; CDR3: CASSLGRSFGSPLHF
size: few; D: TRBD2; V: TRBV5-1; J: TRBJ2-3; DNA: TGCGCCAGCAGCTTGGTTGGGGGGAGGGCAGATACGCAGTATTTT; CDR3: CASSLVGGRADTQYF
size: NA; D: NA; V: TRBV2; J: TRBJ1-4; DNA: TGTGCCAGCAACAGGGTCGAGAATGAAAAACTGTTTTTT; CDR3: CASNRVENEKLFF
size: NA; D: TRBD1; V: TRBV12-5; J: TRBJ2-7; DNA: TGTGCTAGTGGTTTAGGGCAGGGGGAAAGCTACGAGCAGTACTTC; CDR3: CASGLGQGESYEQYF
size: NA; D: NA; V: TRBV5-5; J: TRBJ2-4; DNA: TGTGCCAGCAGCTTATCTCCCGCCAGGGAACCCAAAAACATTCAGTACTTC; CDR3: CASSLSPAREPKNIQYF
size: NA; D: NA; V: TRBV2; J: TRBJ2-7; DNA: TGTGCCAGCAGCCGACACTCCTACGAGCAGTACTTC; CDR3: CASSRHSYEQYF
size: NA; D: NA; V: TRBV7-9; J: TRBJ1-1; DNA: TGTGCCAGCAGCCTCAATGGGGCCGGTGAAGCTTTCTTT; CDR3: CASSLNGAGEAFF
size: few; D: TRBD2; V: TRBV18; J: TRBJ2-1; DNA: TGTGCCAGCTCAGGGGTCGTATGGGACTACAAATACAATGAGCAGTTCTTC; CDR3: CASSGVVWDYKYNEQFF
size: NA; D: NA; V: TRBV14; J: TRBJ1-1; DNA: TGTGCCAGCAGCCTCATGGTAAGGGAGACTGAAGCTTTCTTT; CDR3: CASSLMVRETEAFF
size: medium-sized; D: NA; V: TRBV18; J: TRBJ1-5; DNA: TGTGCCAGCTCACCAAAGGCAGAACTAAGTAGCAATCAGCCCCAGCATTTT; CDR3: CASSPKAELSSNQPQHF
size: NA; D: NA; V: TRBV7-2; J: TRBJ2-7; DNA: TGTGCCAGCAGCTTAGTAGCGTTGGGCTCCTCCTACGAGCAGTACTTC; CDR3: CASSLVALGSSYEQYF
size: NA; D: NA; V: TRBV4-1; J: TRBJ2-1; DNA: TGCGCCAGCAGCCAAGATTTAGGCCCAGGGGACAATGAGCAGTTCTTC; CDR3: CASSQDLGPGDNEQFF
size: few; D: NA; V: TRBV29-1; J: TRBJ2-3; DNA: TGCAGCGTTGGCACGGCAGATACGCAGTATTTT; CDR3: CSVGTADTQYF
size: NA; D: NA; V: TRBV6-1; J: TRBJ1-3; DNA: TGTGCCAGCAGTCAGGTCCTCTCTGGAAACACCATATATTTT; CDR3: CASSQVLSGNTIYF
size: NA; D: TRBD1; V: TRBV7-2; J: TRBJ1-1; DNA: TGTGCCAGCAGCCCAACAGGGGGGACTGAAGCTTTCTTT; CDR3: CASSPTGGTEAFF
size: NA; D: TRBD1; V: TRBV7-9; J: TRBJ2-5; DNA: TGTGCCAGCAGCCCCGGACAGGCGTACCAAGAGACCCAGTACTTC; CDR3: CASSPGQAYQETQYF
size: NA; D: TRBD1; V: TRBV10-1; J: TRBJ1-5; DNA: TGCGCCAGGGGGGGGACAGGGGGCGCCCGGAATCAGCCCCAGCATTTT; CDR3: CARGGTGGARNQPQHF
size: NA; D: TRBD1; V: TRBV30; J: TRBJ2-7; DNA: TGTGCCTGGAGAACTGACAGGGACAACGAGCAGTACTTC; CDR3: CAWRTDRDNEQYF
size: NA; D: NA; V: TRBV5-6; J: TRBJ2-3; DNA: TGTGCCAGCAGCTTGGAGCCCGCGTCAGATACGCAGTATTTT; CDR3: CASSLEPASDTQYF
size: NA; D: NA; V: TRBV5-5; J: TRBJ2-3; DNA: TGTGCCAGCAGCCAAGAAAGGGGGTTGGGCGGGCAAAGCACAGATACGCAGTATTTT; CDR3: CASSQERGLGGQSTDTQYF
size: few; D: NA; V: TRBV7-2; J: TRBJ2-7; DNA: TGTGCCAGCAGCTTAGTATGGTTGAGCGAGCAGTACTTC; CDR3: CASSLVWLSEQYF
size: NA; D: NA; V: TRBV6-5; J: TRBJ1-1; DNA: TGTGCCAGCAGTGAAGTTTACAGTGAAGCTTTCTTT; CDR3: CASSEVYSEAFF
size: NA; D: TRBD2; V: TRBV7-9; J: TRBJ2-3; DNA: TGTGCCAGCAGCTTGGGGGGACTAGCGGGATCCGCAGATACGCAGTATTTT; CDR3: CASSLGGLAGSADTQYF
size: NA; D: TRBD2; V: TRBV5-1; J: TRBJ2-1; DNA: TGCGCCAGCAGCTTGCTGACTAGCGGGTCCTACAATGAGCAGTTCTTC; CDR3: CASSLLTSGSYNEQFF
size: NA; D: NA; V: TRBV6-4; J: TRBJ1-2; DNA: TGTGCCAGCAGCCTCGGAGGTGGCAGCAACTATGGCTACACCTTC; CDR3: CASSLGGGSNYGYTF
size: NA; D: NA; V: TRBV5-4; J: TRBJ2-1; DNA: TGTGCCAGCAGCTTGGCCGGGGGCAATGAGCAGTTCTTC; CDR3: CASSLAGGNEQFF
size: NA; D: NA; V: TRBV7-2; J: TRBJ2-4; DNA: TGTGCCAGCAGCTTGGTGGGACTTGAAAACATTCAGTACTTC; CDR3: CASSLVGLENIQYF
size: NA; D: NA; V: TRBV2; J: TRBJ1-3; DNA: TGTGCCAGCAGTGAAGGTGGGGGGGGAAACACCATATATTTT; CDR3: CASSEGGGGNTIYF
size: few; D: TRBD1; V: TRBV19; J: TRBJ1-2; DNA: TGTGCCAGTAGTATAGAGGGACAGGACTACACCTTC; CDR3: CASSIEGQDYTF
size: NA; D: TRBD1; V: TRBV5-5; J: TRBJ1-3; DNA: TGTGCCAGCAGCTTTGGACAGGGGCGGAGCACCATATATTTT; CDR3: CASSFGQGRSTIYF
size: NA; D: NA; V: TRBV30; J: TRBJ1-6; DNA: TGTGCCTGGAGCAGAGGGAACTCCTATAATTCACCCCTCCACTTT; CDR3: CAWSRGNSYNSPLHF
size: NA; D: TRBD2; V: TRBV18; J: TRBJ2-1; DNA: TGTGCCAGCTCGCGGATGTTGCGGGAGGGAAACAATGAGCAGTTCTTC; CDR3: CASSRMLREGNNEQFF